The 2 T cell receptor beta chains presented below share a single source sample, sequenced in a study of long-term antiretroviral therapy in people with HIV. Survey level was the resolution at which the v3.0 immunoSEQ assay ran. Profiling relied on immunoSEQ multiplex PCR, and the TCRdb table lists in-frame clones only, not all of them. The table records thousands of clones, just under 75% of them present only once. The sample was unsorted PBMCs, taken 0.1 years before starting antiretroviral therapy. These TCRs come from a man between 18 and 35 years old with HIV.

V usage is TRBV5-8 and J usage is TRBJ2-6; D is undetermined. CDR1 is SGHTS and CDR2 is YDEGEE in the germline V gene. The V gene lost 0 bases and the J gene lost 9 bases, with 7 bases spanning the gap. The CDR3 is 13 amino acids. CDR3 sequence reads: CASSLDSHNVLTF. The CDR3 nucleotides are TGTGCCAGCAGCTTGGACAGCCACAACGTCCTGACTTTC.

This clone was detected only a few times. The V and J genes are TRBV11-2 and TRBJ2-7; D uncertain. Per germline, CDR1 SGHAT and CDR2 FQNNGV. Between the trimmed V and J ends, which lost 0 bases and 0 bases, there was a span of 9 bases. The CDR3 extends over 15 amino acids. CDR3 in amino acids: CASSLDRGGSYEQYV. The CDR3 DNA is TGTGCCAGCAGCTTAGATCGAGGCGGCTCCTACGAGCAGTACGTC.